These 3 T cell receptor beta chains share one sample of origin, sequenced in a study of T cells in Graves' hyperthyroidism and ophthalmopathy. Amplified regions were TCR beta CDR3 sequences from RNA transcripts. Initially, a first-round RT-PCR of the TCR CDR3 employed the HTBI primer set. Each CDR3 protein gets one entry after TCRdb re-called the multiplex PCR reads with MiXCR. The sample yields 350,000 or so distinct CDR3 sequences, less than 20% seen once. Sample: blood. All receptors come from a woman aged 40 to 50 with Graves' ophthalmopathy.

For this clonotype: A much larger clone is a single base away; this may be a read error. The rearrangement joins TRBV6-1 to TRBJ1-3, with D possibly being TRBD1 (5 bases). CDR1 is MNHNS, CDR2 SASEGT, per germline. The CDR3 length is 13 residues. Trimming cost V 7 bases and J 0 bases, with 7 bases left between them. The CDR3 sequence is CASKTASGNTIYF. CDR3 DNA: TGTGCCAGCAAGACAGCCTCTGGAAACACCATATATTTT.

Points on this clonotype: Its ends do not fully match the called genes, so a read error is possible. V is TRBV12-3 or TRBV12-4 and J is TRBJ2-2; TRBD2 might be the D (5 bases). This CDR3 comprises 14 residues. CDR3 residues: CASSLKRNTGELSF. The CDR3 coding sequence is TGTGCCAGCAGTTTAAAGCGGAACACCGGGGAGCTGTCTTTT.

This clonotype was seen a few times. The genes are TRBV5-1 and TRBJ1-6; D uncertain. The CDR3 is 17 residues long. The germline V gene encodes CDR1 SGHRS and CDR2 YFSETQ. The V end lost 4 bases, the J end lost 7 bases, and 21 bases lay between the germline ends. Here the CDR3 reads CASSPAKGALKNSPLHF. The DNA for the CDR3 is TGCGCCAGCAGCCCGGCCAAGGGAGCCTTAAAGAATTCACCCCTCCACTTT.